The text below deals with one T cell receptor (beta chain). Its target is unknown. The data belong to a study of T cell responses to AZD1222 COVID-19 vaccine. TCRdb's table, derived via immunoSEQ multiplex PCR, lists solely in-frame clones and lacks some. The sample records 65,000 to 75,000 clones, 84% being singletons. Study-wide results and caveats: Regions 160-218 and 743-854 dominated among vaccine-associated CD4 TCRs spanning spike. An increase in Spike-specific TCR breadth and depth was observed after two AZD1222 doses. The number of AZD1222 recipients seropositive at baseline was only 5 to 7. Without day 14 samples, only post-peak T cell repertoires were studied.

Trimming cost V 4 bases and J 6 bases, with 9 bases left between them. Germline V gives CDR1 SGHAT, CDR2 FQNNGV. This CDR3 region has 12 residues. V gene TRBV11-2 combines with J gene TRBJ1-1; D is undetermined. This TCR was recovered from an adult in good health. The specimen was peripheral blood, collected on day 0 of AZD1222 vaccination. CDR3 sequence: CASSCLGAEAFF. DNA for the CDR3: TGTGCCAGCAGCTGTCTCGGGGCTGAAGCTTTCTTT.